A single TCR beta chain is shown here with its context. What it binds is not known. Axillary draining lymph nodes of breast cancer patients supplied the node samples. The sample is drawn from a study of breast tumors, draining lymph nodes, adjacent tissues. In TCRdb, the multiplex PCR reads were re-called with MiXCR into one record per CDR3 protein. The repertoire has about 140,000 distinct CDR3 sequences, 30% to 35% of them found once; the top ten carry around 2.3%. V was trimmed by 8 bases and J by 0 bases, leaving 14 bases between them. The CDR3 is made up of 15 amino acids. The germline V gene encodes CDR1 MNHNY and CDR2 SVGAGI (reference sequence). Study observations and caveats: Tumors had less TCR diversity than lymph nodes, more than nontumor tissue. Luminal-like breast cancer showed significantly higher tumor–nontumor repertoire similarity than basal-like. Data fit most tumor T cells coming from lymph node, expanding in tumor. The lymph node origin of tumor T cells was framed as consistent with a hypothesis, not demonstrated.

This sequence originates from a female donor with breast cancer. Some clones in this sample may be carry-over from other donors' samples. The chain joins TRBV6-6 to TRBJ1-5, with TRBD1 as a possible D gene (6 bases). Sequencing was done on a sample of axillary lymph node tissue. This chain's CDR3 is CASQPRGDSNQPQHF. For the CDR3, the DNA is TGTGCCAGCCAACCCAGGGGTGATAGCAATCAGCCCCAGCATTTT.